This T cell receptor (beta chain) was recovered during a study of blood T cell repertoires in COVID-19. The overall study: T cells, B-cell-depleted T cells, or PBMCs provided the cDNA or gDNA that served as material.

Original methodology: Estimated nucleated cell counts came from reference gene primer amplification. Assay: immunoSEQ multiplex PCR; the TCRdb copy retains only in-frame clones and omits some. Clone size and the V and J calls come from that table; the DNA yielded D and trimming. The sample records about 120,000 clones, roughly four fifths being singletons. In Seattle, patients joined the study during active infection and were tracked longitudinally. The CDR3 runs to 14 residues. Germline lookup yields CDR1 SGHNT and CDR2 YENEEA. Trimming cost V 5 bases and J 2 bases, with 12 bases left between them. This clonotype was sampled from a man aged 25 to 40 with COVID-19, enrolled during active disease. This rearrangement joins TRBV11-3 to TRBJ2-5; weak D call: TRBD2 (5 bases). Material: peripheral blood. Here the CDR3 DNA reads TGTGCCAGCAGCAGAAGTAGCGAACAAGAGACCCAGTACTTC. This codes for CASSRSSEQETQYF. Looking up the rest from reference TRBV11-3 and TRBJ2-5 gives the full variable domain: EAGVVQSPRYKIIEKKQPVAFWCNPISGHNTLYWYLQNLGQGPELLIRYENEEAVDDSQLPKDRFSAERLKGVDSTLKIQPAELGDSAVYLCASSRSSEQETQYFGPGTRLLVL.